This T cell receptor (beta chain) was recorded in a study of identical twins (dated by TCRdb to about 2016). For context, the study as a whole: The study deep-sequenced TCR alpha and beta repertoires from monozygotic twins, unrelated adults of various ages and cord blood to test whether fetal clonotypes persist. Replicate twin experiments were performed at different times using different library preparation protocols to rule out contamination. Broader findings and caveats from the paper: Because the same donors could not be followed over many years, the conclusions depended on cross-sectional statistical analysis. Compared with coincidental sharing between unrelated individuals, out-of-frame TCR alpha sequences shared between twins showed an excess of sequences with low generation probability. Zero-insertion analyses could be partly confounded by invariant T cells such as MAIT and iNKT, though diverse VJ usage argued against such confounding for most clonotypes. Recombination models systematically underestimated out-of-frame TCR alpha sharing in monozygotic twins but agreed with sharing between unrelated individuals. The excess sharing between twins in beta out-of-frame sequences was weaker because fewer shared sequences reduced the signal-to-noise ratio. Fewer insertions were carried by abundant cord blood beta clonotypes, a similar but weaker trend appeared in young adult naive repertoires, and no such trend appeared in memory repertoires.

The CDR3 spans 13 residues, from the cysteine through the phenylalanine. Only CDR3 DNA is held: 39 bases, read in frame from base 1. Trimming takes 4 bases from V and 6 bases from J, and the germline ends sit 11 bases apart. CDR1 and CDR2, per the germline V gene, are MDHEN and SYDVKM. Every donor was a healthy Caucasian. Three unrelated non-twin adults were additionally sequenced: a male aged 18 to 30, a male aged 50 to 60 and a female aged 50 to 60. Miltenyi CD45RO+ enrichment and human naive T-cell isolation kits were used to isolate memory (CD45RO+) and naive T cells from PBMC. This clonotype appeared a few times. The antigen it recognizes is unknown. The record has no base qualities; no much larger clone is one base away. Library generation was performed with 5' RACE. The listed sequencing device is Illumina HiSeq 2000. Template switching introduced a universal primer binding site; the final cDNA contained a unique molecular identifier, enabling accurate counting of TCR cDNA molecules. Specific primers in the conserved constant-segment region were used to synthesize first-strand cDNA for the TCR alpha and beta chains. To control for contamination, every cDNA library was double barcoded, receiving both a SMART-Mk sample barcode and Illumina barcodes. TruSeq adapter sequences along with Illumina sample barcodes were introduced in two successive PCR steps. The TCR alpha and beta cDNA libraries were sequenced on the Illumina HiSeq platform using custom primers. As for how the authors treated the data: Unique molecular identifiers were extracted from raw reads with MiGEC, and CDR3 positions were determined with MiXCR. Recombination models were inferred per individual with the repgenHMM and IGoR tools using an EM algorithm. The analysis of shared clonotypes was done with the tcR package in R, with sharing normalized by the product of cloneset sizes. Out-of-frame nonproductive sequences were analyzed to study raw recombination free of thymic and clonal selection effects. TCRdb applied fastp at Q25 and MiXCR to the public reads, then kept only in-frame beta chains. Rows with a matching CDR3 protein are joined into one entry that keeps the most common DNA and genes. The V and J calls here are based on TCRdb, not the publication. The sample has roughly 690,000 distinct CDR3 sequences on record, 6.1% of them singletons. The top ten clones comprise 1.5% to 2% of the sample.

The V and J segments used are TRBV28 and TRBJ2-3; the D segment cannot be called with confidence. The receptor was isolated from a man between 18 and 35 years old in good health. The sequenced sample was naive T cells sorted from blood. The cell subset or site label here, explained by the study, means: cells isolated with a human naive T-cell isolation kit. The CDR3 protein: CASSSAIRDTQYF. The bases read TGTGCCAGCAGTTCGGCGATACGGGATACGCAGTATTTT.